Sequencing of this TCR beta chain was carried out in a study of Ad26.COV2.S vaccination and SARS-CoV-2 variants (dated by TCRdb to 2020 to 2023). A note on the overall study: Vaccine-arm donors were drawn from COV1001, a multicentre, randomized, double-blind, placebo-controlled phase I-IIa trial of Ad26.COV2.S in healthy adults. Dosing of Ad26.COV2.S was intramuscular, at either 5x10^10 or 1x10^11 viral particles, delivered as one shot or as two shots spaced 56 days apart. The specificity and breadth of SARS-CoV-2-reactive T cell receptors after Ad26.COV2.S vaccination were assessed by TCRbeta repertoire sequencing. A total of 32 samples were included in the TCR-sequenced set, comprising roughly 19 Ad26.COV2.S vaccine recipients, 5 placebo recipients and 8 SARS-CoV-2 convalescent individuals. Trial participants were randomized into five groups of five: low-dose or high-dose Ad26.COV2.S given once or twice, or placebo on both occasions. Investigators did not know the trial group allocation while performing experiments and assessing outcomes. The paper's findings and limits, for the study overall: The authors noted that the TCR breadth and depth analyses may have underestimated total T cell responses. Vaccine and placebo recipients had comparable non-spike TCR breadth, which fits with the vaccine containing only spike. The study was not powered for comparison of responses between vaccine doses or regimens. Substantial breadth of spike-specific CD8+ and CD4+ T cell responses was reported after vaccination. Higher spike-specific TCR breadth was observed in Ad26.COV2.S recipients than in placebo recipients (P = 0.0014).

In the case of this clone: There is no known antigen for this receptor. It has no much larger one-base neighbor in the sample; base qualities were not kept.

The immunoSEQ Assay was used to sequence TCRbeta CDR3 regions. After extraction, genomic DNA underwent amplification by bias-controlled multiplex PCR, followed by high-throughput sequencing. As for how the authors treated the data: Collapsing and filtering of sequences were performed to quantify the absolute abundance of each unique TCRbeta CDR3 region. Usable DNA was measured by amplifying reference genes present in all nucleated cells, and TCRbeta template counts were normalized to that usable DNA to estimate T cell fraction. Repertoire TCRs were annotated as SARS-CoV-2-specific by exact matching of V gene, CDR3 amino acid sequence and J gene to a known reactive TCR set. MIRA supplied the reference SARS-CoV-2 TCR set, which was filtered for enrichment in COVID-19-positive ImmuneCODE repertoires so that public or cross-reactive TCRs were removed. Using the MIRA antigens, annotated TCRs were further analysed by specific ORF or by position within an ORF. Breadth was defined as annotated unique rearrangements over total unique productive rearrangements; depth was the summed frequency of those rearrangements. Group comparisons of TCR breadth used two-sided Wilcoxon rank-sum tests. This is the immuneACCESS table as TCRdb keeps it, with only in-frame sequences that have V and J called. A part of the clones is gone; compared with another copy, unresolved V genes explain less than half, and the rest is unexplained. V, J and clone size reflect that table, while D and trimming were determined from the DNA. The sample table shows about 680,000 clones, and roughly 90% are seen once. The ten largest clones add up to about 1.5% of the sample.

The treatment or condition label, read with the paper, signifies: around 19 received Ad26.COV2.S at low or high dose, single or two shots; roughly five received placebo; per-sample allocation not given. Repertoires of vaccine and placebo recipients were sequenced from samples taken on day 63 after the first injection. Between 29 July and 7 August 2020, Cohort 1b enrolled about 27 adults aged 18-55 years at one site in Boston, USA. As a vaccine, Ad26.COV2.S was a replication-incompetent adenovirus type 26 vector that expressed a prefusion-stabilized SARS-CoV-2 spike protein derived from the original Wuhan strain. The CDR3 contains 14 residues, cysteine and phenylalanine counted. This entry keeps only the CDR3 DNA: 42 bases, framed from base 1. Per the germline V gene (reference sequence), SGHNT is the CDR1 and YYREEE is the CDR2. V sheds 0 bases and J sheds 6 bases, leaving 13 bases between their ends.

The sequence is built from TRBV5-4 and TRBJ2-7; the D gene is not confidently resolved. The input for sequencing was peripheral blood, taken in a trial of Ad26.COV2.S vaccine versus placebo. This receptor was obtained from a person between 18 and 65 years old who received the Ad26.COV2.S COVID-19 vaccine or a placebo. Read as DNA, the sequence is TGTGCCAGCAGCTTGGGTCTAGGGTGGAGCGAGCAGTACTTC. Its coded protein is CASSLGLGWSEQYF.